The 16 T cell receptor beta chains in this list originate from one sample, sequenced in a study of siplizumab effects on memory and regulatory T cells (dated by TCRdb to between 2018 and 2021). Library preparation employed the immunoSEQ multiplex PCR assay. The source is immuneACCESS, and TCRdb retained only in-frame sequences with V and J called. Part of the clones is not carried over; for the studies checked, unresolved V genes explain less than half of this, and the remainder is unexplained. The sample records about 52,000 clones, 95% to 97% of which are singletons. The ten largest account for 0.64% of the sample. The sequencing input was naive CD4+ T cells sorted from blood. In light of the paper, this sample's cell subset or site label describes: unstimulated naive T cells. The receptors derive from a human donor in good health.

This rearrangement joins TRBV29-1 to TRBJ1-3, with D perhaps matching TRBD1 (5 bases). This CDR3 comprises 13 residues. Trimming took 1 base from V and 8 from J, leaving 12 bases between them. Germline lookup yields CDR1 SQVTM and CDR2 ANQGSEA. CDR3 nucleotides: TGCAGCGTTGAAGCCTCAGGGACGGACACCATATATTTT. It translates to CSVEASGTDTIYF.

The gene calls are TRBV6-4 and TRBJ2-1; D perhaps matches TRBD2 (6 bases). The CDR3 has 15 residues. V was clipped by 2 bases and J by 3 bases, with 11 bases between them. CDR1 MRHNA and CDR2 SNTAGT come from the germline V gene. CDR3 DNA: TGTGCCAGCAGTGACCCCGTTAGCGGCTACAATGAGCAGTTCTTC. Translated: CASSDPVSGYNEQFF.

In its sample, this clone is medium-sized. The chain couples TRBV5-8 to TRBJ1-1; D gene unclear. This CDR3 has 13 residues. Germline V gene lookup returns CDR1 SGHTS and CDR2 YDEGEE. V was clipped by 4 bases and J by 1 base, with 8 bases between them. CDR3 nucleotides: TGTGCCAGCAGCAGGACGGGGAACACTGAAGCTTTCTTT. Its protein product is CASSRTGNTEAFF.

J is TRBJ1-1 and V is TRBV15; D call uncertain. The germline V and J ends were trimmed by 0 bases and 3 bases, with 11 bases remaining between them. This CDR3 region has 15 residues. Per the germline V gene, CDR1 is LNHNV and CDR2 is YYDKDF (reference sequence). CDR3 sequence (DNA): TGTGCCACCAGCAGAGATCTGGGGTCTGACACTGAAGCTTTCTTT. It translates to CATSRDLGSDTEAFF. Using reference TRBV15 and TRBJ1-1 for the parts outside the CDR3, the full variable domain is DAMVIQNPRYQVTQFGKPVTLSCSQTLNHNVMYWYQQKSSQAPKLLFHYYDKDFNNEADTPDNFQSRRPNTSFCFLDIRSPGLGDTAMYLCATSRDLGSDTEAFFGQGTRLTVV.

The V and J genes are TRBV12-5 and TRBJ2-3; D is uncertain. V lost 0 bases, J lost 2 bases, and 12 bases lay in between. This CDR3 has 16 amino acids. Germline V gene data show CDR1 as LGHNT and CDR2 as FRNRAP. The CDR3 DNA sequence: TGTGCTAGTGGTTTGGTATTAGGCGCCTACACAGATACGCAGTATTTT. Translation: CASGLVLGAYTDTQYF.

The chain is built from TRBV5-6 and TRBJ2-2, with 7 bases that match TRBD2. Trimming removed 0 bases from V and 0 bases from J; junction bases left unmatched: 2. CDR3 length equals 16 residues. CDR1 is SGHDT, CDR2 YYEEEE, per germline. Here the CDR3 DNA reads TGTGCCAGCAGCTTGGCCGGGAGGTCGAACACCGGGGAGCTGTTTTTT. It specifies CASSLAGRSNTGELFF.

V and J are TRBV5-1 and TRBJ2-7; TRBD1 matches at 8 bases. Unmatched junction bases numbered 7, after V lost 5 bases and J lost 3 bases. Germline loops: CDR1 SGHRS, CDR2 YFSETQ. The CDR3 covers 14 residues. The CDR3 DNA is TGCGCCAGCAGGACGACAGGGGACGACTACGAGCAGTACTTC. Encoded protein: CASRTTGDDYEQYF.

V is TRBV4-2 and J is TRBJ1-2; tentative D call: TRBD1 (6 bases). The CDR3 contains 15 residues. The germline V and J ends were trimmed by 0 bases and 6 bases, with 14 bases remaining between them. Germline lookup yields CDR1 LGHNA and CDR2 YNFKEQ. This CDR3 is CASSQEEGRGNGYTF. In DNA, the CDR3 is TGTGCCAGCAGCCAAGAAGAGGGGAGGGGGAATGGCTACACCTTC.

The chain employs TRBV29-1 and TRBJ2-3; 8 positions match TRBD2. Germline CDR1 SQVTM, CDR2 ANQGSEA. The CDR3 contains 14 residues. V dropped 3 bases and J dropped 3; count of bases not matched to a gene: 5. CDR3 amino acids: CSVESGSRTDTQYF. CDR3 bases: TGCAGCGTTGAGAGCGGGAGTCGGACAGATACGCAGTATTTT.

The chain recombines TRBV7-8 with TRBJ1-2; D not resolved. The germline CDR1 and CDR2 sequences are SGHVS and FQNEAQ. The CDR3 is made up of 16 amino acids. V lost 0 bases to trimming and J lost 0 bases, with 11 bases between them. The CDR3 sequence: CASSLAGPSTNYGYTF. Here the CDR3 DNA reads TGTGCCAGCAGCTTAGCTGGACCCAGTACTAACTATGGCTACACCTTC.

The chain links TRBV29-1 to TRBJ2-4; D is ambiguous. From germline, CDR1 is SQVTM and CDR2 ANQGSEA. CDR3 size: 15 residues. V lost 4 bases and J lost 0, with 13 bases in between. CDR3 sequence: CSVGIGRLAKNIQYF. The CDR3, as DNA: TGCAGCGTTGGAATAGGGCGGTTAGCCAAAAACATTCAGTACTTC.

This clone came up once. The chain couples TRBV6-6 to TRBJ2-2, with 7 bases aligning to TRBD2. The germline V gene encodes CDR1 MNHNY and CDR2 SVGAGI (reference sequence). The CDR3 extends over 16 amino acids. V was clipped by 0 bases and J by 1 base; unmatched bases: 2. The CDR3 nucleotides read TGTGCCAGCAGTTACTCGGCGGGAGTGAACACCGGGGAGCTGTTTTTT. It translates to CASSYSAGVNTGELFF.

The chain has TRBV5-1 and TRBJ2-6; no reliable D call. CDR1 is SGHRS, CDR2 YFSETQ, per germline. The CDR3 runs 12 residues. The V and J ends lost 7 bases and 0 bases respectively, with 2 bases between them. The CDR3 DNA follows: TGCGCCAGCCCCTCTGGGGCCAACGTCCTGACTTTC. This translates into CASPSGANVLTF.

V gene TRBV7-2 combines with J gene TRBJ2-1; TRBD2 agrees at 9 bases. Trimming at V came to 1 base and at J to 3 bases, leaving 1 base not matched to a gene. The CDR3 covers 15 residues. Germline V gene data show CDR1 as SGHTA and CDR2 as FQGNSA. The CDR3 nucleotides read TGTGCCAGCAGCTTAGGACTAGCGGACTACAATGAGCAGTTCTTC. As protein: CASSLGLADYNEQFF.

The rearrangement joins TRBV18 to TRBJ2-2, with D possibly matching TRBD1 (5 bases). The CDR3 loop spans 12 amino acids. Germline loops: CDR1 KGHSH, CDR2 LQKENI. Trimming stripped 6 bases from V and 4 bases from J, with 6 bases between. The chain's CDR3 is CASSQGTGELFF. In DNA, the CDR3 is TGTGCCAGCTCTCAGGGCACCGGGGAGCTGTTTTTT.

The V gene is TRBV11-3, the J gene TRBJ2-7, with D unclear. Trimming cost V 4 bases and J 2 bases, with 9 bases left between them. The CDR3 extends over 13 amino acids. Looked up from germline, CDR1 is SGHNT and CDR2 is YENEEA. CDR3 residues: CASSSVSTYEQYF. DNA for the CDR3: TGTGCCAGCAGCTCCGTTTCTACCTACGAGCAGTACTTC.